A single sample is the source of the 24 T cell receptor beta chains below, sequenced in a study of T cells after yellow fever vaccination (dated by TCRdb to the late 2010s). Interpreted using the paper, the treatment or condition label stands for: live attenuated yellow fever vaccine strain. Libraries came from 5' RACE. The reads were generated on an Illumina NovaSeq 6000. TCRdb reprocessing: public reads trimmed at Q25 with fastp, clones called with MiXCR, in-frame beta chains kept. When rows share a CDR3 protein, they turn into one entry using the most common DNA and genes. Present in this sample are about 240,000 distinct CDR3 sequences, about 3.5% of which were seen just once. Under 20% of the sample is in the top ten clones. The material was PBMCs, obtained 15 days after the yellow fever booster vaccination. These receptors all come from a man aged 18 to 29 who received the YFV17D yellow fever vaccine.

The V and J genes are TRBV11-2 and TRBJ2-1; D is unresolved. With 3 bases removed from V and 0 bases from J, the gap between germline ends came to 12 bases. Germline CDR1 reads SGHAT; CDR2 reads FQNNGV. The CDR3 extends over 16 amino acids. CDR3 coding DNA: TGTGCCAGCAGCTTTAGATTGGGGAACTCCTACAATGAGCAGTTCTTC. This gives the protein CASSFRLGNSYNEQFF.

At least ten counts were recorded for this clonotype. This sequence joins TRBV2 and TRBJ1-5, with D perhaps TRBD1 (6 bases). V lost 0 bases to trimming and J lost 9 bases, with 18 bases between them. CDR1 is SNHLY, CDR2 FYNNEI, per germline. CDR3 length: 16 amino acids. The CDR3: CASSEAEQGRLPPQHF. The CDR3 region has the DNA TGTGCCAGCAGTGAAGCTGAACAGGGTAGGCTTCCGCCCCAGCATTTT.

This clonotype was counted a single time. At one boundary the junction diverges from the germline segment, which might be a read error. The chain couples TRBV12-3 or TRBV12-4 to TRBJ1-5; possible D gene TRBD1, 5 bases. This CDR3 has 14 residues. CDR3 nucleotides: TGTGCCTGCAGTTTGGGGGTAGAGTTTTGGCCCCTGCATTTT. It specifies CACSLGVEFWPLHF.

J is TRBJ2-7 and V is TRBV7-2; no reliable D call. V was clipped by 5 bases and J by 3 bases, with 11 bases between them. CDR1 is SGHTA, CDR2 FQGNSA, per germline. This CDR3 contains 13 residues. The CDR3 nucleotides are TGTGCCAGCAGCGCTGACGGGTTCTACGAGCAGTACGTC. This sequence encodes CASSADGFYEQYV.

This clonotype has a count of ten or more. For the CDR3, the DNA is TGCAGTGCTACCTCGGATCTGAACACCGGGGAGCTGTTTTTT. The encoded protein is CSATSDLNTGELFF. The chain employs TRBV20-1 and TRBJ2-2; D not certain. Germline V gene sequence: CDR1 DFQATT, CDR2 SNEGSKA (reference sequence). The CDR3 has 14 amino acids. V was shortened by 4 bases and J by 1 base, with 10 bases between the two germline ends.

This clonotype occurred many times. The rearrangement uses TRBV7-2 and TRBJ1-5; TRBD1 aligns across 7 bases. The CDR3 consists of 13 residues. Per the germline V gene, CDR1 is SGHTA and CDR2 is FQGNSA. Trimming cost V 5 bases and J 5 bases; bases outside gene matches: 3. The CDR3 reads CASSHGQDQPQHF. The CDR3, as DNA: TGTGCCAGCAGCCACGGACAGGATCAGCCCCAGCATTTT.

CDR3 sequence reads: CSAPGTGRGNTIYF. As DNA, the CDR3 is TGCAGTGCCCCCGGGACAGGGAGAGGAAACACCATATATTTT. The chain combines TRBV20-1 with TRBJ1-3, with 9 bases that match TRBD1. With V trimmed by 6 bases and J by 4 bases, 7 bases remained unmatched. The CDR3 covers 14 residues. From germline, CDR1 is DFQATT and CDR2 SNEGSKA (reference sequence).

This clonotype was recorded at least ten times. This chain connects TRBV6-5 to TRBJ2-1, with 10 bases lining up with TRBD2. Germline-derived CDR1 and CDR2 are MNHEY and SVGAGI. After removal of 5 bases from V and 7 bases from J, the junction contained 11 bases not matched to a gene. The CDR3 is made up of 16 amino acids. CDR3 sequence (DNA): TGTGCCAGCAGTGATCCTTGGAGCGGGGGGGCGAATGAGCAGTTCTTC. Translation gives CASSDPWSGGANEQFF.

This clonotype was seen ten or more times. The rearrangement links TRBV5-6 to TRBJ2-7; 12 bases map to TRBD1. Losses at the gene ends were 1 base for V and 7 bases for J; bases not matched to a gene: 6. Per germline, CDR1 SGHDT and CDR2 YYEEEE. CDR3 length: 15 residues. In DNA form, the CDR3 reads TGTGCCAGCAGCTTGCCGGGACAGGGGGCGGAGGAGCAGTACGTC. This sequence encodes CASSLPGQGAEEQYV.

In this sample, this clonotype turned up many times. The chain links TRBV27 to TRBJ2-5; D possibly corresponds to TRBD1 (6 bases). V dropped 6 bases and J dropped 5 bases, with 16 bases sitting between them. The germline CDR1 and CDR2 sequences are MNHEY and SMNVEV (reference sequence). The CDR3 contains 14 residues. The CDR3 is CASRRGGQWETQYF. In DNA form, the CDR3 reads TGTGCCAGCAGGAGAGGTGGACAGTGGGAGACCCAGTACTTC.

In its sample, this clonotype was seen many times. This chain joins TRBV18 and TRBJ2-7, with D hard to call. The CDR3 contains 14 residues. V shed 4 bases and J shed 2 bases, with 12 bases lying between them. Germline CDR1 is KGHSH and CDR2 is LQKENI. CDR3 in amino acids: CASSLTDTAYEQYF. CDR3 sequence (DNA): TGTGCCAGCTCACTGACCGATACTGCCTACGAGCAGTACTTC.

About this clonotype itself: A single base separates this from a much larger clone, so it may be a read error. V and J are TRBV5-6 and TRBJ1-2; D unclear. The CDR3 is made up of 14 amino acids. The germline gives CDR1 SGHDT, CDR2 YYEEEE. V lost 1 base and J lost 6, with 13 bases in between. The CDR3 loop is CASSLPCPANGYTF. The DNA of the CDR3 is TGTGCCAGCAGCTTGCCCTGCCCAGCAAATGGCTACACCTTC.

In its sample, this clonotype was seen many times. The chain is built from TRBV11-2 and TRBJ2-3; 10 bases fit TRBD2. Trimming cost V 2 bases and J 4 bases; bases outside gene matches: 3. Germline V gives CDR1 SGHAT, CDR2 FQNNGV. CDR3 length equals 15 residues. The CDR3 sequence: CASSLSGTSADTQYF. CDR3 in DNA: TGTGCCAGCAGCTTAAGTGGGACTAGCGCAGATACGCAGTATTTT.

This clonotype was detected ten times or more. The chain has TRBV28 and TRBJ1-2; D remains unclear. The CDR3 is 14 residues long. Germline values: CDR1 MDHEN, CDR2 SYDVKM. V was cut by 2 bases and J by 8 bases, with 15 bases left in between. The CDR3 nucleotides read TGTGCCAGCAGTTTAAAGGCCCTCTCGCGGGGCTACACCTTC. The encoded protein is CASSLKALSRGYTF.

The sample holds many counts of this clonotype. The chain employs TRBV15 and TRBJ1-1; tentative D call: TRBD1 (5 bases). V lost 3 bases and J 8 bases, leaving 13 bases between the germline ends. Germline V gives CDR1 LNHNV, CDR2 YYDKDF (reference sequence). The length of the CDR3 is 13 residues. CDR3: CATSSSRPGEAFF. The CDR3 DNA sequence: TGTGCCACCAGCAGCAGTCGTCCAGGGGAAGCTTTCTTT.

This clonotype was detected many times. The chain links TRBV10-2 to TRBJ1-2, with TRBD1 matching 10 bases. Trimming at V came to 9 bases and at J to 4 bases, leaving 8 bases not matched to a gene. The CDR3 is 14 residues long. Germline V gene sequence: CDR1 WSHSY, CDR2 SAAADI. Written as DNA, the CDR3 is TGCGCCAGTACCGATGGACAGGGGGGCTATGGCTACACCTTC. Encoded protein: CASTDGQGGYGYTF.

This clonotype was observed at least ten times. The chain is built from TRBV2 and TRBJ1-6; 7 positions agree with TRBD1. Trimming took 4 bases from V and 6 from J; bases not matched to a gene: 6. The CDR3 totals 15 residues. Germline V CDR1 and CDR2: SNHLY, FYNNEI. The CDR3 spells CASSASTGSNSPLHF. DNA for the CDR3: TGTGCCAGCAGTGCGTCGACAGGGAGTAATTCACCCCTCCACTTT. The full variable domain, completed using reference TRBV2 and TRBJ1-6, is EPEVTQTPSHQVTQMGQEVILRCVPISNHLYFYWYRQILGQKVEFLVSFYNNEISEKSEIFDDQFSVERPDGSNFTLKIRSTKLEDSAMYFCASSASTGSNSPLHFGNGTRLTVT.

This clonotype was found many times. This sequence joins TRBV5-5 and TRBJ1-5; 9 nucleotides agree with TRBD1. Germline V gene data show CDR1 as SGHKS and CDR2 as YYEKEE (reference sequence). Trimming took 7 bases from V and 4 from J; bases not matched to a gene: 15. The CDR3 loop spans 17 amino acids. CDR3 sequence (DNA): TGTGCCAGCGCCGGGACAGGGAATTTTTTAAGGAATCAGCCCCAGCATTTT. Amino acid sequence: CASAGTGNFLRNQPQHF.

This clonotype was counted a few times. The chain couples TRBV5-4 to TRBJ2-1, with 11 bases lining up with TRBD2. Germline V lookup: CDR1 SGHNT, CDR2 YYREEE (reference sequence). With V trimmed by 6 bases and J by 7 bases, 6 bases remained unmatched. This CDR3 contains 14 residues. The CDR3 region has the DNA TGTGCCAGCACCCTTAGCGGGGGGGCTAATGAGCAGTTCTTC. As protein: CASTLSGGANEQFF.

As to this clonotype: A much bigger clone sits one base away, suggesting this may be a read error. The chain has TRBV12-3 or TRBV12-4 and TRBJ2-6; 11 nucleotides agree with TRBD2. CDR3 size: 17 residues. V shed 5 bases, J shed 2 bases, and the junction held 5 bases outside the gene matches. The CDR3 region is CASSLVLAGAGANVLTF. CDR3 coding DNA: TGTGCCAGCAGTCTCGTACTAGCGGGGGCTGGGGCCAACGTCCTGACTTTC.

This clonotype was seen many times. The rearrangement links TRBV19 to TRBJ1-1; D is unresolved. The germline V gene has CDR1 LNHDA and CDR2 SQIVND (reference sequence). V gave up 2 bases and J gave up 0 bases, with 7 bases separating them. The CDR3 totals 14 residues. The CDR3 region is CASSIRTVNTEAFF. DNA of the CDR3: TGTGCCAGTAGTATAAGGACGGTGAACACTGAAGCTTTCTTT.

This clonotype showed up many times. DNA of the CDR3: TGTGCCGGCGGAGAGGGCACAGATACGCAGTATTTT. Amino acids: CAGGEGTDTQYF. The chain combines TRBV7-8 with TRBJ2-3; D is ambiguous. The CDR3 totals 12 residues. Trimming cost V 11 bases and J 1 base, with 10 bases left between them. The germline V gene has CDR1 SGHVS and CDR2 FQNEAQ.

This clonotype was seen repeatedly, ten times or more. The rearrangement uses TRBV7-9 and TRBJ1-3; no clear D. This CDR3 spans 13 amino acids. Germline V gene sequence: CDR1 SEHNR, CDR2 FQNEAQ (reference sequence). Trimming removed 0 bases at V and 7 bases at J, with 7 bases between. In nucleotides, the CDR3 is TGTGCCAGCAGCTTAGCGCTACGGAACACCATATATTTT. Translating it yields CASSLALRNTIYF.

The sample holds many counts of this clonotype. The rearrangement joins TRBV3-1 to TRBJ2-7; no clear D. This CDR3 spans 11 amino acids. CDR1 and CDR2 (germline): LGHDT, YNNKEL (reference sequence). Trimming cost V 10 bases and J 0 bases, with 7 bases left between them. CDR3 DNA: TGTGCCACGACTCACTCCTACGAGCAGTACGTC. Amino acid sequence: CATTHSYEQYV.